Listed below are T cell receptor beta chains from one sample, sequenced in a study of cytomegalovirus exposure and HLA in healthy donors. Method: immunoSEQ multiplex PCR; TCRdb's copy keeps in-frame clones and lacks some. The sample lists 150,000 to 200,000 clones, over 75% occurring once. Sequenced material: PBMCs. The source of these receptors is a woman aged 30 to 39 in good health and CMV-seronegative. Both conserved end residues are part of each CDR3. The order of the fields is clone size, CDR3 length, V gene, J gene, D gene, CDR3 protein, CDR3 DNA. The D gene is left open where the match is weak. Part of the rows lack a size; the others show once, few, many or a class for expanded clones.

>-|15|TRBV2|TRBJ1-4|TRBD1
CASSATGASYEKLFF
TGTGCCAGCAGTGCGACAGGGGCGAGTTATGAAAAACTGTTTTTT
>once|17|TRBV5-6|TRBJ2-3|-
CASSLGDGTFNTDTQYF
TGTGCCAGCAGCTTGGGGGATGGGACATTTAACACAGATACGCAGTATTTT
>-|12|TRBV29-1|TRBJ1-4|-
CSVGGQDEKLFF
TGCAGCGTTGGTGGACAAGATGAAAAACTGTTTTTT
>-|15|TRBV7-3|TRBJ1-1|-
CASSLRAKEGAEAFF
TGTGCCAGCAGCCTCCGGGCCAAAGAGGGGGCTGAAGCTTTCTTT
>-|18|TRBV5-4|TRBJ2-6|-
CASRPTTGFSSGANVLTF
TGTGCCAGCAGACCGACGACTGGTTTCAGCTCTGGGGCCAACGTCCTGACTTTC
>-|10|TRBV27|TRBJ1-1|-
CASKQAEAFF
TGTGCCAGCAAGCAAGCTGAAGCTTTCTTT
>-|16|TRBV5-6|TRBJ2-1|TRBD1
CASSRGQGAIYNEQFF
TGTGCCAGCAGCAGAGGACAGGGGGCAATCTACAATGAGCAGTTCTTC
>-|15|TRBV5-1|TRBJ2-1|TRBD2
CASSLSAGVWNEQFF
TGCGCCAGCAGCTTATCAGCGGGGGTTTGGAATGAGCAGTTCTTC
>-|15|TRBV7-8|TRBJ1-1|TRBD1
CASSPDRGIPREAFF
TGTGCCAGCAGCCCCGACAGGGGTATACCCCGTGAAGCTTTCTTT
>-|12|TRBV6-1|TRBJ1-2|-
CASSEGEYGYTF
TGTGCCAGCAGTGAAGGGGAGTATGGCTACACCTTC
>few|13|TRBV27|TRBJ2-7|-
CASSPGASYEQYF
TGTGCCAGCAGTCCAGGGGCCTCCTACGAGCAGTACTTC
>-|15|TRBV30|TRBJ1-2|TRBD1
CAWSGTGTGVRGYTF
TGTGCCTGGAGTGGGACCGGGACAGGGGTGAGGGGCTACACCTTC
>-|15|TRBV18|TRBJ2-7|-
CASSANGGGEYEQYF
TGTGCCAGCTCTGCGAATGGCGGGGGCGAATACGAGCAGTACTTC
>-|13|TRBV6-5|TRBJ1-6|-
CASSPWGRSPLHF
TGTGCCAGCAGCCCCTGGGGGAGGTCACCCCTCCACTTT
>-|18|TRBV18|TRBJ2-2|TRBD2
CASSPRGTSGLPTGELFF
TGTGCCAGCTCACCAAGGGGGACTAGCGGATTACCCACCGGGGAGCTGTTTTTT
>-|15|TRBV6-5|TRBJ2-1|TRBD2
CASSYSSGIYNEQFF
TGTGCCAGCAGTTACTCAAGCGGGATATACAATGAGCAGTTCTTC
>-|18|TRBV5-1|TRBJ2-3|TRBD2
CASSLVWASGDLTDTQYF
TGCGCCAGCAGCTTGGTTTGGGCTAGCGGAGACCTCACAGATACGCAGTATTTT
>-|13|TRBV7-7|TRBJ1-3|-
CASSLDEGDTIYF
TGTGCTAGCAGCTTAGATGAGGGTGACACCATATATTTT
>-|13|TRBV7-9|TRBJ2-7|-
CASRWSTGAEQYF
TGTGCCAGCAGGTGGAGCACGGGAGCGGAGCAGTACTTC
>-|14|TRBV19|TRBJ2-3|-
CASARGQFTDTQYF
TGTGCCAGCGCGCGAGGGCAGTTCACAGATACGCAGTATTTT
>-|15|TRBV7-9|TRBJ2-3|-
CASSLVYVRTDTQYF
TGTGCCAGCAGCTTAGTTTACGTCAGGACAGATACGCAGTATTTT
>-|12|TRBV9|TRBJ2-3|-
CASSVLTDTQYF
TGTGCCAGCAGCGTTTTAACAGATACGCAGTATTTT
>-|16|TRBV4-1|TRBJ1-2|-
CASSQPPEHPDYGYTF
TGCGCCAGCAGCCAACCCCCAGAACATCCAGACTATGGCTACACCTTC
>few|19|TRBV27|TRBJ2-6|-
CASAPRVSGPLSGANVLTF
TGTGCCAGCGCCCCCAGGGTATCGGGTCCCCTCTCTGGGGCCAACGTCCTGACTTTC
>-|14|TRBV19|TRBJ1-3|TRBD1
CAARDRGLGNTIYF
TGTGCCGCCCGGGACAGGGGGCTCGGAAACACCATATATTTT
>-|12|TRBV7-9|TRBJ1-1|TRBD1
CASSSQGAEAFF
TGTGCCAGCAGCTCCCAGGGGGCTGAAGCTTTCTTT
>few|17|TRBV30|TRBJ1-1|TRBD1
CAWSPTTPSGGRTEAFF
TGTGCCTGGAGTCCGACCACCCCCTCAGGGGGCCGAACTGAAGCTTTCTTT
>once|17|TRBV7-2|TRBJ2-3|TRBD2
CASSPGLAGGGGDTQYF
TGTGCCAGCAGCCCGGGACTAGCGGGGGGTGGGGGAGATACGCAGTATTTT
>-|17|TRBV5-4|TRBJ2-2|TRBD2
CASSHGRAGPNTGELFF
TGTGCCAGCAGTCACGGACGAGCGGGGCCGAACACCGGGGAGCTGTTTTTT
>-|14|TRBV18|TRBJ1-1|-
CASSPRQSYTEAFF
TGTGCCAGCTCACCCCGACAGAGTTACACTGAAGCTTTCTTT
>-|14|TRBV4-1|TRBJ2-6|-
CASSPLSGANVLTF
TGCGCCAGCAGTCCCCTATCCGGGGCCAACGTCCTGACTTTC
>few|14|TRBV28|TRBJ1-1|-
CASSLAGRETEAFF
TGTGCCAGCAGTTTAGCCGGGAGGGAGACTGAAGCTTTCTTT
>once|14|TRBV9|TRBJ2-3|-
CASSVGGQADTQYF
TGTGCCAGCAGCGTGGGGGGTCAGGCAGATACGCAGTATTTT
>few|13|TRBV2|TRBJ2-7|-
CASRLQGSHEQYF
TGTGCCAGCAGGTTACAGGGTTCCCACGAGCAGTACTTC
>-|14|TRBV5-1|TRBJ2-7|-
CASSPGTFTYEQYF
TGCGCCAGCAGCCCCGGGACATTCACCTACGAGCAGTACTTC
>few|15|TRBV6-1|TRBJ1-6|TRBD1
CASSLRQGPYSPLHF
TGTGCCAGCAGTCTTAGACAGGGACCCTATTCACCCCTCCACTTT
>few|15|TRBV2|TRBJ2-1|TRBD2
CASSEEAGGPNEQFF
TGTGCCAGCAGTGAAGAAGCGGGGGGGCCGAATGAGCAGTTCTTC
>few|14|TRBV5-5|TRBJ1-1|-
CASSSGQKNTEAFF
TGTGCCAGCAGCTCCGGACAGAAGAACACTGAAGCTTTCTTT
>-|11|TRBV6-1|TRBJ1-2|-
CASSGSYGYTF
TGTGCCAGCAGCGGGTCCTATGGCTACACCTTC
>-|15|TRBV2|TRBJ1-4|-
CASSGEAGPREKLFF
TGTGCCAGCAGTGGGGAGGCAGGGCCGAGGGAAAAACTGTTTTTT
>-|17|TRBV11-2|TRBJ2-5|TRBD1
CASSPPARGRLGETQYF
TGTGCCAGCAGCCCCCCGGCTAGGGGGCGGCTGGGAGAGACCCAGTACTTC
>-|15|TRBV6-5|TRBJ1-1|TRBD1
CASSRQGSAGTEAFF
TGTGCCAGCAGTCGACAGGGAAGTGCGGGCACTGAAGCTTTCTTT
>-|17|TRBV4-1|TRBJ1-4|TRBD1
CASSQSPATGINEKLFF
TGCGCCAGCAGCCAATCACCCGCGACAGGGATAAATGAAAAACTGTTTTTT
>once|14|TRBV5-5|TRBJ1-4|-
CASRMGQGREKLFF
TGTGCCAGCAGAATGGGCCAGGGTCGTGAAAAACTGTTTTTT
>-|15|TRBV6-1|TRBJ2-2|TRBD1
CASSGGQGVTGELFF
TGTGCCAGCAGTGGCGGACAGGGGGTTACCGGGGAGCTGTTTTTT
>-|14|TRBV7-9|TRBJ2-5|-
CASKSAGFLETQYF
TGTGCCAGCAAGAGTGCAGGGTTCTTGGAGACCCAGTACTTC